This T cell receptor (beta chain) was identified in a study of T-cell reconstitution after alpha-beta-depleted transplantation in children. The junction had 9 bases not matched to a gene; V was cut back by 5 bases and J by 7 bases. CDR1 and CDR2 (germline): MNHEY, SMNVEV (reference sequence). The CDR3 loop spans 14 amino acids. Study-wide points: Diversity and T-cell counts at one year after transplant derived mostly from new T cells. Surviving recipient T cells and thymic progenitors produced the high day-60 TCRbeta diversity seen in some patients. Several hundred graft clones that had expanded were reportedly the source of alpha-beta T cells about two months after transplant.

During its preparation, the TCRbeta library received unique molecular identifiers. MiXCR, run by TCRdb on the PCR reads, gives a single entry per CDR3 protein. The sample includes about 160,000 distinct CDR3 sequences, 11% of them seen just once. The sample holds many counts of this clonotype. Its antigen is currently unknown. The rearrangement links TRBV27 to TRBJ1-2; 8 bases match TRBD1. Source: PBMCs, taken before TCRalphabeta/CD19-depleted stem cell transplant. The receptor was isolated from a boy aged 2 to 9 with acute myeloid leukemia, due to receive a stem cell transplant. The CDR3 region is CASSAAPGGSGYTF. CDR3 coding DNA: TGTGCCAGCAGTGCGGCCCCAGGGGGCTCTGGCTACACCTTC.